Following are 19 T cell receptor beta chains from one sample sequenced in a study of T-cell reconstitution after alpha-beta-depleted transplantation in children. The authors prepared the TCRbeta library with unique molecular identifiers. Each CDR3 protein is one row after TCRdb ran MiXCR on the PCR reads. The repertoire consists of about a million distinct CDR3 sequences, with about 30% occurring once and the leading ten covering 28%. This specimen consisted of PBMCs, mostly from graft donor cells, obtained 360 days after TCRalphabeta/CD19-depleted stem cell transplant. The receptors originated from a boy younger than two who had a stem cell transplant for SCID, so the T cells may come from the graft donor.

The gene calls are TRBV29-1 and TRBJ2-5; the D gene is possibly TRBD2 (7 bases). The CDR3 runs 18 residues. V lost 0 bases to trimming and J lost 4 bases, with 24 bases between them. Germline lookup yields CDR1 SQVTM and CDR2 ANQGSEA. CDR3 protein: CSVEDRGAPLQGRETQYF. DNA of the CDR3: TGCAGCGTTGAAGATCGGGGGGCCCCCCTACAGGGAAGAGAGACCCAGTACTTC.

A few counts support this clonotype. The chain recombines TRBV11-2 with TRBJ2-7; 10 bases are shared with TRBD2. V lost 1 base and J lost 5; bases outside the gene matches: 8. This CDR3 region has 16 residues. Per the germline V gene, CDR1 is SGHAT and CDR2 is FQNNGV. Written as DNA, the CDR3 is TGTGCCAGCAGCTTAGGCCTAGCGGGAGTTTACCACGAGCAGTACTTC. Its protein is CASSLGLAGVYHEQYF. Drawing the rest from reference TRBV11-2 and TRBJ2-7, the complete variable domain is EAGVAQSPRYKIIEKRQSVAFWCNPISGHATLYWYQQILGQGPKLLIQFQNNGVVDDSQLPKDRFSAERLKGVDSTLKIQPAKLEDSAVYLCASSLGLAGVYHEQYFGPGTRLTVT.

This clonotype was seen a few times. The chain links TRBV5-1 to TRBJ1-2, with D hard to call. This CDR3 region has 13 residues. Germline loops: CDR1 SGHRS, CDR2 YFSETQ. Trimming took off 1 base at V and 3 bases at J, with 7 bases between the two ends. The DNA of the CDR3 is TGCGCCAGCAGCTTGTTGGCAGACTATGGCTACACCTTC. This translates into CASSLLADYGYTF.

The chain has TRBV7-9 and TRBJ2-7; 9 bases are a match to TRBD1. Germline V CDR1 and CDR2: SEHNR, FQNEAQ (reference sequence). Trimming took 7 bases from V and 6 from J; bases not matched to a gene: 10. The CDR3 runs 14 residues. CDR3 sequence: CASTPGQGVGEQYF. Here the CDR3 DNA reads TGTGCCAGCACCCCGGGACAGGGAGTAGGCGAGCAGTACTTC.

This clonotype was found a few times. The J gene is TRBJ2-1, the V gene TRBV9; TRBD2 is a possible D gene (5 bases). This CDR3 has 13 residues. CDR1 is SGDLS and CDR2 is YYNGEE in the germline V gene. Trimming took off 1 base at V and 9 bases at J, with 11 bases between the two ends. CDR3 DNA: TGTGCCAGCAGCGTACGGGCTAGCCGTGAGCAGTTCTTC. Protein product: CASSVRASREQFF.

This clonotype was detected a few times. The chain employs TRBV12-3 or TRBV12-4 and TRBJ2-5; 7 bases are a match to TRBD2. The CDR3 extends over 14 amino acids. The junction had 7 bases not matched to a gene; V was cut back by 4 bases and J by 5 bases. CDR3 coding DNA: TGTGCCAGCAGTTCCGCGGGGGTCAGGGAGACCCAGTACTTC. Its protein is CASSSAGVRETQYF.

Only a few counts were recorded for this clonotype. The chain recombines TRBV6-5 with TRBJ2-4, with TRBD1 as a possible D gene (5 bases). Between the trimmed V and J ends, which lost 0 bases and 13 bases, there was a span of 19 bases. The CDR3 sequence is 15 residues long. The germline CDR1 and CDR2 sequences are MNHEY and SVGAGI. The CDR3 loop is CASSYSGHQQSSQYF. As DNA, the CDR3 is TGTGCCAGCAGTTACTCGGGGCACCAACAGAGCAGCCAGTACTTC.

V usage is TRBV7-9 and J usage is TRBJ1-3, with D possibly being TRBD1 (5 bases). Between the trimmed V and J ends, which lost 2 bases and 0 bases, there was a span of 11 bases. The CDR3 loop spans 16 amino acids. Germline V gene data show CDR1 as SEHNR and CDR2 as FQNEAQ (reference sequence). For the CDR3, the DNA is TGTGCCAGCAGCTTAATGGGGCAGATCTCTGGAAACACCATATATTTT. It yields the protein CASSLMGQISGNTIYF.

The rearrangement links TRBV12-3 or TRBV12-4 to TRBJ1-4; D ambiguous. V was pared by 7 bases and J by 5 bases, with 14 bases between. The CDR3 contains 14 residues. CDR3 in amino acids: CASTWAGPNEKLFF. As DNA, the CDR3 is TGTGCCAGCACCTGGGCCGGGCCCAATGAAAAACTGTTTTTT.

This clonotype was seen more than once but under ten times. CDR3 nucleotide sequence: TGCAGTGCTAAAGGGCAGAGCACAGATACGCAGTATTTT. Protein sequence: CSAKGQSTDTQYF. This rearrangement joins TRBV20-1 to TRBJ2-3, with no clear D. The CDR3 spans 13 residues. In germline, CDR1 is DFQATT, CDR2 SNEGSKA (reference sequence). V gave up 4 bases and J gave up 0 bases, with 8 bases separating them.

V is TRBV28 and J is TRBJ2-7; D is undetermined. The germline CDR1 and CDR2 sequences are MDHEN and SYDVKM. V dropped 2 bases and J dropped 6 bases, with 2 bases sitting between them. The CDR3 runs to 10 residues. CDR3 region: CASSLTEQYF. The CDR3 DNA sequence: TGTGCCAGCAGTTTAACCGAGCAGTACTTC.

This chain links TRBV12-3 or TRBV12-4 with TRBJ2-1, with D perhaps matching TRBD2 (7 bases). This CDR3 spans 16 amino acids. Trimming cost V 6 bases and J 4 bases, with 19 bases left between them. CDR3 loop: CASSPLGGRGYNEQFF. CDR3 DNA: TGTGCCAGCAGCCCTTTGGGGGGGCGGGGGTACAATGAGCAGTTCTTC.

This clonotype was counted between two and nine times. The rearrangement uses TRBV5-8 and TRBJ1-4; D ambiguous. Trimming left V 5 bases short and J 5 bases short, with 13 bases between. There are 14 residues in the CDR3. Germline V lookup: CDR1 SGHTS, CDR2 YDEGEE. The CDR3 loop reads CASSYPLENEKLFF. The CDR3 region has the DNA TGTGCCAGCAGTTACCCCCTGGAGAATGAAAAACTGTTTTTT.

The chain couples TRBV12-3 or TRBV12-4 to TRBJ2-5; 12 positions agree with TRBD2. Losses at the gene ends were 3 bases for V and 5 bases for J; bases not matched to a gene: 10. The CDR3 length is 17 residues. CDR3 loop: CASSFGRLAGVGETQYF. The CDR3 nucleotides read TGTGCCAGCAGTTTCGGGAGACTAGCGGGAGTGGGGGAGACCCAGTACTTC.

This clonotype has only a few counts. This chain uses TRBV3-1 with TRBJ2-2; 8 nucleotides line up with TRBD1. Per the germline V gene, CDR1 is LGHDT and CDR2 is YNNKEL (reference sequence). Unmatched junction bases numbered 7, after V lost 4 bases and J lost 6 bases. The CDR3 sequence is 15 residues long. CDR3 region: CASSPADRDPGELFF. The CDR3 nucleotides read TGTGCCAGCAGCCCAGCGGACAGGGATCCCGGGGAGCTGTTTTTT.

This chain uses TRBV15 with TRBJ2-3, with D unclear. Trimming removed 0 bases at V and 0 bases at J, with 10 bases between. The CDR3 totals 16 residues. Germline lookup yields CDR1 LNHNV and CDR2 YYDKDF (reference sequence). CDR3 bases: TGTGCCACCAGCAGAGACTACCCCCGAAGCACAGATACGCAGTATTTT. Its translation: CATSRDYPRSTDTQYF.

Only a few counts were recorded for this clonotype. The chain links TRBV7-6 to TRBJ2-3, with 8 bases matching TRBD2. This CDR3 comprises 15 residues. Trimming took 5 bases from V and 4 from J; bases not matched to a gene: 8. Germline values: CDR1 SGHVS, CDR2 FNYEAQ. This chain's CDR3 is CASSPRTSFADTQYF. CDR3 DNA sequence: TGTGCCAGCAGCCCGCGGACTAGCTTCGCAGATACGCAGTATTTT.

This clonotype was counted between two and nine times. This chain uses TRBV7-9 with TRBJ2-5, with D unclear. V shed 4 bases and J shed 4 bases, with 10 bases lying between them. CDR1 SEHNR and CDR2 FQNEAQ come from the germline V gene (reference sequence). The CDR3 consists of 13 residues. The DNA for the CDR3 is TGTGCCAGCAGCTCCATACTTAGAGAGACCCAGTACTTC. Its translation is CASSSILRETQYF. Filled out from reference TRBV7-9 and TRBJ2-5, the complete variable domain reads DTGVSQNPRHKITKRGQNVTFRCDPISEHNRLYWYRQTLGQGPEFLTYFQNEAQLEKSRLLSDRFSAERPKGSFSTLEIQRTEQGDSAMYLCASSSILRETQYFGPGTRLLVL.

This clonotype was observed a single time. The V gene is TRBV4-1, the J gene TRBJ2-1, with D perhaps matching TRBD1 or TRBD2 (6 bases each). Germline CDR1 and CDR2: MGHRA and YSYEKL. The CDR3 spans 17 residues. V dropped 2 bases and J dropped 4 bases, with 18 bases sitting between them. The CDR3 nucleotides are TGCGCCAGCAGCCAACTTCTGGGGGGCTCCTCATACAATGAGCAGTTCTTC. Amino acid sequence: CASSQLLGGSSYNEQFF.